This TCR beta chain originates from a study of OX40 agonist ivuxolimab in advanced cancers. Turning to the overall study: Ivuxolimab was a fully human IgG2 agonistic monoclonal antibody targeting the costimulatory receptor OX40 (CD134). The paper reports the monotherapy dose-escalation portion (N of about 56 patients) of the phase I ivuxolimab trial. Partial responses were achieved by three dose-escalation patients, of whom one had hepatocellular carcinoma and two had cutaneous melanoma. Prior anti-PD-1, anti-PD-L1 or anti-CTLA-4 therapy was permitted, and checkpoint inhibitors had been received by about two fifths of dose-escalation patients. In the dose-escalation cohort, 75% to 85% of patients were male, and the mean age was 60 years with a range of roughly 20 to 80. Of the 50 or so patients in dose escalation, 19 had hepatocellular carcinoma, about 15 had melanoma, 9 had renal cell carcinoma and 9 had head and neck cancer. Peripheral TCRbeta sequencing aimed to test whether ivuxolimab altered TCR sequence diversity and caused clonal T-cell expansion. Intravenous ivuxolimab was administered to patients every 2 weeks at six dose levels: 0.01, 0.1, 0.3, 1.5, 3 and 10 mg/kg. Results the study describes overall, beyond this receptor: Low levels of normalized T-cell clonal expansion were also shown by some nonresponding patients. After ivuxolimab, more expanded clones were found on average in CD8+ T cells than in CD4+ T cells. In the 0.1-3.0 mg/kg groups, partial responders had among the lowest normalized peripheral clonal expansion, particularly in CD8+ T cells. At doses from 0.1 to 3.0 mg/kg, clonal expansion was seen in both CD4+ and CD8+ blood T cells between baseline and week 6. Antigen specificity was not determined for the clonally expanded peripheral T cells.

For sequencing of the TCRbeta CDR3 region, genomic DNA was extracted from the sorted cells. The immunoSEQ Assay was used for sequencing of TCRbeta CDR3 regions. TCRdb provides this immuneACCESS table in a form limited to in-frame rearrangements. Some clones are lacking; in checked studies, under half of them reflect an unresolved V gene, and why the rest are absent is not known. The sample table contains more than 55,000 clones; only one count was recorded for under 95% of them. 13% to 15% of the sample belongs to the ten largest clones. Patients with a history of autoimmune disease or receiving systemic immunosuppression were excluded from the trial. Peripheral blood for TCR sequencing was collected from all dose cohorts at baseline, on cycle 4 day 1, and on cycle 7 day 1. Samples came from an open-label, multicenter, first-in-human phase I dose-escalation trial of ivuxolimab. The trial enrolled adults with locally advanced or metastatic head and neck squamous cell, hepatocellular, melanoma or renal cell carcinoma. Before TCR sequencing, CD4+ T cells and CD8+ T cells were sorted from peripheral blood as separate populations.

The V end loses 7 bases and the J end loses 4 bases, and a stretch of 16 bases separates them. The germline V gene yields SNHLY for CDR1 and FYNNEI for CDR2. The CDR3 holds 14 amino acids from the cysteine to the phenylalanine. Of the read, only the CDR3 DNA is kept; its 42 bases are in frame from base 1. Worth noting for this clone: The target of this receptor is not known. No much larger clonotype is one base removed from it; base qualities were not supplied.

The chain links TRBV2 with TRBJ2-5; a tentative D call is TRBD1 (5 bases match). The TCR originated in an adult with an advanced solid tumor such as melanoma, head and neck, liver or kidney cancer. Sequenced material: CD4+ or CD8+ T cells sorted from blood, taken in a trial of the OX40 agonist ivuxolimab. The CDR3 here reads CASITDGGAETQYF. The DNA sequence is given as TGTGCCAGCATCACGGACGGTGGGGCAGAGACCCAGTACTTC.